This TCR beta chain was obtained from a study of OX40 agonist ivuxolimab in advanced cancers. This CDR3 contains 13 residues. Trimming cost V 4 bases and J 3 bases, with 9 bases left between them. Germline V CDR1 and CDR2: MRHNA, SNTAGT. General observations from the study: More expanded clones were found, on average, in CD8+ than in CD4+ T cells. Some of the nonresponding patients also showed low levels of normalized T-cell clonal expansion. Both CD4+ and CD8+ T cell populations in blood had undergone clonal expansion by week 6 at 0.1 to 3.0 mg/kg.

As for this clone: Its antigen remains unidentified.

TCRdb's copy holds only in-frame clones and misses some; the assay was immunoSEQ multiplex PCR. The sample has about 36,000 clones, 74% seen once; the top ten hold approximately 17%. This sequence joins TRBV6-4 and TRBJ2-5; D gene unclear. This sequence originates from an adult with an advanced solid tumor such as melanoma, head and neck, liver or kidney cancer. Specimen: CD4+ or CD8+ T cells sorted from blood, collected in a trial of the OX40 agonist ivuxolimab. As DNA, the CDR3 is TGTGCCAGCAGTGTAGGACCCAAAGAGACCCAGTACTTC. It encodes CASSVGPKETQYF.